This entry concerns a single T cell receptor beta chain. Its target is not known. This sample stems from a study of cytomegalovirus exposure and HLA in healthy donors. General study points: There were reportedly fewer N-insertions in an Asian-associated ancestry cluster than the approximately 700-donor mean, in a later analysis. Accurate HLA-A and HLA-B prediction from TCR beta sequences was reported for most subjects. In a later analysis, TCR beta V- and J-gene trimming showed a link to a missense DCLRE1C variant. An observed cluster of highly shared sequence variants was recorded as a likely sequencing artifact.

Use of 60 Vbeta and 13 Jbeta primers characterized the PCR. Assay used: immunoSEQ multiplex PCR; TCRdb lists only in-frame clones, some missing. Of around 150,000 clones listed, around 80% are singletons. After removal of 6 bases from V and 8 bases from J, the junction contained 11 bases not matched to a gene. The CDR3 covers 14 residues. Germline V lookup: CDR1 SGHTA, CDR2 FQGNSA. The origin of this receptor is a male donor in good health and CMV-seronegative. Specimen: PBMCs. J is TRBJ1-2 and V is TRBV7-2; 8 bases agree with TRBD1. The CDR3: CASSLQGVRVGYTF. CDR3 DNA: TGTGCCAGCAGTTTACAGGGGGTAAGGGTCGGCTACACCTTC. The full variable domain, rest sourced from reference TRBV7-2 and TRBJ1-2, is GAGVSQSPSNKVTEKGKDVELRCDPISGHTALYWYRQSLGQGLEFLIYFQGNSAPDKSGLPSDRFSAERTGGSVSTLTIQRTQQEDSAVYLCASSLQGVRVGYTFGSGTRLTVV.